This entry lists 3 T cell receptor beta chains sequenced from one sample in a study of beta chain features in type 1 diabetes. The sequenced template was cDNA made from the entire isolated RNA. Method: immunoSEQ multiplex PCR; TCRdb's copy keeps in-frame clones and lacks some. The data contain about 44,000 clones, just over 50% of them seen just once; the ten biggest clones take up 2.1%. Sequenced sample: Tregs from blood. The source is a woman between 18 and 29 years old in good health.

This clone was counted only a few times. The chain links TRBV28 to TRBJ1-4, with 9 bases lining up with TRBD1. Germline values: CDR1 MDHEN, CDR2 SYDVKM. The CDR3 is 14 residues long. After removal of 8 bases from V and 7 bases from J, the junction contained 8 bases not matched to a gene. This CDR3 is CASWDRVLSEKLFF. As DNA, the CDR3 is TGTGCCAGCTGGGACAGGGTGTTGAGTGAAAAACTGTTTTTT.

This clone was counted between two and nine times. The CDR3 loop is CASSQDLRERYNEQFF. The CDR3 coding sequence is TGTGCCAGCAGCCAAGATCTACGGGAGCGCTACAATGAGCAGTTCTTC. The chain uses TRBV4-2 and TRBJ2-1; D is possibly TRBD2 (6 bases). CDR1 and CDR2 (germline): LGHNA, YNFKEQ. The CDR3 consists of 16 residues. Trimming removed 0 bases at V and 3 bases at J, with 12 bases between.

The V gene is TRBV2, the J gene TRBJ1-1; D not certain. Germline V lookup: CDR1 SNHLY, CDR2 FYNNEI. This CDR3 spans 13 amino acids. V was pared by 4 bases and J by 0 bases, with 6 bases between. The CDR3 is CASSVHMNTEAFF. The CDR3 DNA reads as TGTGCCAGCAGTGTTCACATGAACACTGAAGCTTTCTTT.